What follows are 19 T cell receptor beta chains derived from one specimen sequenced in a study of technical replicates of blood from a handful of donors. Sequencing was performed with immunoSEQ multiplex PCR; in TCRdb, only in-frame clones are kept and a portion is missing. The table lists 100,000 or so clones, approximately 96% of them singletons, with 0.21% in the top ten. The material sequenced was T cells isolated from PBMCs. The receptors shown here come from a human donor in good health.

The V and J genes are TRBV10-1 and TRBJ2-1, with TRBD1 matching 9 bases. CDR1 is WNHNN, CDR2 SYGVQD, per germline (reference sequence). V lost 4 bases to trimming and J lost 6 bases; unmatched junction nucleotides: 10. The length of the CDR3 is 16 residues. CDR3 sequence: CASSGRTGQGTNEQFF. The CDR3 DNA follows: TGCGCCAGCAGTGGGCGAACGGGACAGGGTACCAATGAGCAGTTCTTC.

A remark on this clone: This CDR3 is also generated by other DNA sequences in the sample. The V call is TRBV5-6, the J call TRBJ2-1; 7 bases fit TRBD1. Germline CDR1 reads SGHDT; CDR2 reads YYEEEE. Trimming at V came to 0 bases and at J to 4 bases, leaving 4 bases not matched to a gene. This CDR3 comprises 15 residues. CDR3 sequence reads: CASSLGQGAYNEQFF. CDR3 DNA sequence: TGTGCCAGCAGCTTGGGACAGGGAGCGTACAATGAGCAGTTCTTC.

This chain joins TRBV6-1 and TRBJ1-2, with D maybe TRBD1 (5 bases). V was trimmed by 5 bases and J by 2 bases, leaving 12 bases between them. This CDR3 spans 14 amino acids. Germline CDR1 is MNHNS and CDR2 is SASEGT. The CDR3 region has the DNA TGTGCCAGCAGTCTTAACACAGGAAACTATGGCTACACCTTC. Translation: CASSLNTGNYGYTF.

The CDR3 loop reads CASRRDGLYGYTF. In nucleotides, the CDR3 is TGTGCCAGCAGGCGGGACGGACTCTATGGCTACACCTTC. This rearrangement joins TRBV28 to TRBJ1-2; tentative D call: TRBD1 (5 bases). Germline lookup yields CDR1 MDHEN and CDR2 SYDVKM. The CDR3 is 13 residues long. Deletions cut 6 bases from V and 4 bases from J, with 12 bases between.

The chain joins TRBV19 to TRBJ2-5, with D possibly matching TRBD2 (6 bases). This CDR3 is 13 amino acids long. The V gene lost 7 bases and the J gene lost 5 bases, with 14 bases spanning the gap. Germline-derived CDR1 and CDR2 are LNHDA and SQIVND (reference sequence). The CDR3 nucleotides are TGTGCCAGTACTTCGTGGGGGGAGGAGACCCAGTACTTC. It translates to CASTSWGEETQYF.

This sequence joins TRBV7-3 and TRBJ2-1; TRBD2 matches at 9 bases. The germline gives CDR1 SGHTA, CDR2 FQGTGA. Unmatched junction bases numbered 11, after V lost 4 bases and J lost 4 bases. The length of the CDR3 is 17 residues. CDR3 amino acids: CASSYRTSAAGYNEQFF. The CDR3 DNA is TGTGCCAGCAGCTATCGGACTAGCGCTGCCGGGTACAATGAGCAGTTCTTC.

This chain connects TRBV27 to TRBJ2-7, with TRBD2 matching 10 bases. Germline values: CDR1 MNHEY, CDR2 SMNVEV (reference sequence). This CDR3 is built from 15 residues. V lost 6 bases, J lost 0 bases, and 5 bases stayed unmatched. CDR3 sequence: CASRILAGSSYEQYF. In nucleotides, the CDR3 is TGTGCCAGCAGAATACTAGCGGGAAGCTCCTACGAGCAGTACTTC.

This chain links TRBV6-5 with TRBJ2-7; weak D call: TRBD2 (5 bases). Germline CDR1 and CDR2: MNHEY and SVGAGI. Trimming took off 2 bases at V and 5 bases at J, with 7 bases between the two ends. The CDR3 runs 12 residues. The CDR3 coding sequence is TGTGCCAGCAGTTACCGGGGTAACGAGCAGTACTTC. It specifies CASSYRGNEQYF.

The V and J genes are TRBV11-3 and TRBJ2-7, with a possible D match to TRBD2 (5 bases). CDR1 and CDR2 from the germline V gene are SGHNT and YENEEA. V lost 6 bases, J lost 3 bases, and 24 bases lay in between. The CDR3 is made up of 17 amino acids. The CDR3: CASSRLFGNQKSYEQYF. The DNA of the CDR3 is TGTGCCAGCAGTAGGTTATTCGGGAACCAAAAAAGCTACGAGCAGTACTTC.

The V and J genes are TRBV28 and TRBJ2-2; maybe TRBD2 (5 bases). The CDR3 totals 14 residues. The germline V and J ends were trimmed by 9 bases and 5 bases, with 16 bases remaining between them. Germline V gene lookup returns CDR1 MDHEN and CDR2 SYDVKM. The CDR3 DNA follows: TGTGCCAGTCTAGCCGGGCGTAGAACCGGGGAGCTGTTTTTT. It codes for CASLAGRRTGELFF.

Here the CDR3 reads CASSVPGQVYNEQFF. CDR3 nucleotide sequence: TGTGCCAGCAGTGTACCGGGACAGGTTTACAATGAGCAGTTCTTC. The genes are TRBV6-1 and TRBJ2-1; TRBD1 matches at 8 bases. V lost 4 bases to trimming and J lost 4 bases; unmatched junction nucleotides: 6. Per the germline V gene, CDR1 is MNHNS and CDR2 is SASEGT. This CDR3 is 15 amino acids long.

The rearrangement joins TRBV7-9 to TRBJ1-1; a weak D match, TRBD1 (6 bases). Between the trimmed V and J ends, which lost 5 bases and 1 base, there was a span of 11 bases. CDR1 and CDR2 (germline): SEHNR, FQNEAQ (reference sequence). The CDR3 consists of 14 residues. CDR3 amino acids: CASSPQGPNTEAFF. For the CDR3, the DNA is TGTGCCAGCAGCCCACAGGGACCGAACACTGAAGCTTTCTTT. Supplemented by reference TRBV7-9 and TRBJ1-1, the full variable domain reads DTGVSQNPRHKITKRGQNVTFRCDPISEHNRLYWYRQTLGQGPEFLTYFQNEAQLEKSRLLSDRFSAERPKGSFSTLEIQRTEQGDSAMYLCASSPQGPNTEAFFGQGTRLTVV.

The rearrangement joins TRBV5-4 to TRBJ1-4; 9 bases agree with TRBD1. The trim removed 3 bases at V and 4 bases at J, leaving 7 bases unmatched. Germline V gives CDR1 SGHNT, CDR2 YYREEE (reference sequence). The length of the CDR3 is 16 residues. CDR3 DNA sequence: TGTGCCAGCAGCTCGGTAACAGGGGGCATTAATGAAAAACTGTTTTTT. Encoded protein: CASSSVTGGINEKLFF.

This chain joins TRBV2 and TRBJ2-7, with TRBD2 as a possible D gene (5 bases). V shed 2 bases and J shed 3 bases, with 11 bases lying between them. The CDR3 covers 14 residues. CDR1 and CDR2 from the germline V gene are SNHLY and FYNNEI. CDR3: CASSEKLVGYEQYF. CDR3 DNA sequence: TGTGCCAGCAGTGAAAAACTAGTGGGCTACGAGCAGTACTTC.

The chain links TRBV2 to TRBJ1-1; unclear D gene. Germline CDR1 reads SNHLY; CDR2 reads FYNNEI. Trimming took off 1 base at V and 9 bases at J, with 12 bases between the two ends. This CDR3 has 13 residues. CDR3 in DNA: TGTGCCAGCAGTGAAGGTGGCAGTACAAAAGCTTTCTTT. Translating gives CASSEGGSTKAFF.

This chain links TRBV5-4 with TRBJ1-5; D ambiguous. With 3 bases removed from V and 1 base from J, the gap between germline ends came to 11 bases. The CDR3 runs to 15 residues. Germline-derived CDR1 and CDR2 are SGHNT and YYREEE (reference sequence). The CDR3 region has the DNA TGTGCCAGCAGCTCTGGTGGCCAGAGCAATCAGCCCCAGCATTTT. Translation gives CASSSGGQSNQPQHF. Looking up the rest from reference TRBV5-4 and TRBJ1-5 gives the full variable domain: ETGVTQSPTHLIKTRGQQVTLRCSSQSGHNTVSWYQQALGQGPQFIFQYYREEENGRGNFPPRFSGLQFPNYSSELNVNALELDDSALYLCASSSGGQSNQPQHFGDGTRLSIL.

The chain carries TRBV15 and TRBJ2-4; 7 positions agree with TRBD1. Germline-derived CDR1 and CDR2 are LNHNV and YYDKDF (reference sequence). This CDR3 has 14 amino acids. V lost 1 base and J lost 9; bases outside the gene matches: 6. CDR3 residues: CATSRGDRSGIQYF. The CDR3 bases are TGTGCCACCAGCAGAGGGGACAGATCTGGCATTCAGTACTTC.

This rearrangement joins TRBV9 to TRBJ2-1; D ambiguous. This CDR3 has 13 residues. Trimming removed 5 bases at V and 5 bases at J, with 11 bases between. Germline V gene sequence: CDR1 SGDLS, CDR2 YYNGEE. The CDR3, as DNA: TGTGCCAGCAGTACCAGGATTCACAATGAGCAGTTCTTC. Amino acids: CASSTRIHNEQFF.

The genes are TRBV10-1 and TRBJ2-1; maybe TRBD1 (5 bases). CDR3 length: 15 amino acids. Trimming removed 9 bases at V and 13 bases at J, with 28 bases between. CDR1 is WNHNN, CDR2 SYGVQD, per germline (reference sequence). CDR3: CASFIDSRTPPAQFF. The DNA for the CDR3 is TGCGCCAGTTTTATAGACTCCCGGACACCCCCGGCACAGTTCTTC.